This TCR beta chain was sequenced for a study of blood T cell repertoires in COVID-19. From germline, CDR1 is SEHNR and CDR2 FQNEAQ (reference sequence). J gave up 6 bases and V 0 bases, and 6 bases lay outside the gene matches. The CDR3 loop spans 16 amino acids. Per the authors' pipeline: Amplification from reference gene primers served as the basis for estimated nucleated cell counts. The method was immunoSEQ multiplex PCR; TCRdb's version includes in-frame clones alone and lacks a portion of them. V and J calls plus clone size are reproduced from that table; the DNA served to infer D and trimming. This table has 250,000 to 300,000 clones, 75% to 95% appearing once. Participant-given clinical history determined each cohort assignment. Two negative PCRs, clearance, or symptom resolution characterized the recovered Cohort 3 donors.

The chain has TRBV7-9 and TRBJ2-2, with 8 bases identical to TRBD2. Sequenced sample: PBMCs or T cells enriched from blood (not recorded which). The TCR sequence derives from a young woman who had recovered from COVID-19. CDR3 protein: CASSLAAGGGAGELFF. In DNA, the CDR3 is TGTGCCAGCAGCTTAGCGGCGGGAGGAGGTGCCGGGGAGCTGTTTTTT.